Listed below are T cell receptor beta chains from one sample, sequenced in a study of blood T cell repertoires in COVID-19. The table came from immunoSEQ multiplex PCR; TCRdb's copy has only in-frame clones and leaves some out. Of 110,000 to 150,000 clones detected, approximately 78% appear once; the ten largest clones hold 6%. Specimen: PBMCs or T cells enriched from blood (not recorded which). The source of these receptors is a woman in her 50s who had recovered from COVID-19. Both conserved end residues are part of each CDR3. D genes are given only for firm matches. Clone size is shown for a subset of rows, as once, few, many or a class of expanded clone.

v_call,clone_size,j_call,d_call,cdr3_nt,cdr3_aa
TRBV7-2,NA,TRBJ2-3,NA,TGTGCCAGCACTAGGGGGGATACGCAGTATTTT,CASTRGDTQYF
TRBV5-4,NA,TRBJ2-5,TRBD1,TGTGCCAGCAGCTTGTTTTTAGGGGGCAAAGAGACCCAGTACTTC,CASSLFLGGKETQYF
TRBV5-4,NA,TRBJ2-3,TRBD2,TGTGCCAGCAGCTTCCCGACTAGCGGGGGGGCCTTGGATACGCAGTATTTT,CASSFPTSGGALDTQYF
TRBV7-2,NA,TRBJ1-6,NA,TGTGCCAGCAGCCCGGTGTCCTTAATGTTTAATTCACCCCTCCACTTT,CASSPVSLMFNSPLHF
TRBV7-9,NA,TRBJ1-3,TRBD1,TGTGCCAGCAGCTCTCAACAGGGGATTGGAAACACCATATATTTT,CASSSQQGIGNTIYF
TRBV10-2,NA,TRBJ2-1,NA,TGCGCCAGCAGTGAAGACAATTACAATGAGCAGTTCTTC,CASSEDNYNEQFF
TRBV18,NA,TRBJ1-5,NA,TGTGCCAGCTCACCCGGGGGTATGCGCAATCAGCCCCAGCATTTT,CASSPGGMRNQPQHF
TRBV6-5,NA,TRBJ2-7,NA,TGTGCCAGCAAGCGTTTTAGTGCTAGCTCCTACGAGCAGTACTTC,CASKRFSASSYEQYF
TRBV6-5,NA,TRBJ1-1,TRBD1,TGTGCCAGCAGCGACAGGGAGAACACTGAAGCTTTCTTT,CASSDRENTEAFF
TRBV28,NA,TRBJ1-2,TRBD1,TGTGCCAGCAGACACTCGGACAGGGTCTATTATGGCTACACCTTC,CASRHSDRVYYGYTF
TRBV12-3/TRBV12-4,NA,TRBJ1-1,NA,TGCGGACAGTCGGTGGGGCGGAACACTGAAGCTTTCTTT,CGQSVGRNTEAFF
TRBV5-1,few,TRBJ1-5,NA,TGCGCCAGCAGCTTGGAAGGGGCAGGGAATCAGCCCCAGCATTTT,CASSLEGAGNQPQHF
TRBV4-1,NA,TRBJ1-2,TRBD1,TGCGCCAGCAGCCAAGATGCCCGAGGACAGGAACTTTATGGCTACACCTTC,CASSQDARGQELYGYTF
TRBV10-3,NA,TRBJ1-1,NA,TGTGCCATCAGTGAACGGGTAACCTCGAACACTGAAGCTTTCTTT,CAISERVTSNTEAFF
TRBV19,NA,TRBJ2-6,NA,TGTGCCAGTAGTATATTACAGGAGCCCTCTGGGGCCAACGTCCTGACTTTC,CASSILQEPSGANVLTF
TRBV18,NA,TRBJ1-3,NA,TGTGCCAGCTCCCAACCTTGGGAGGGTCTTGGAAACACCATATATTTT,CASSQPWEGLGNTIYF
TRBV7-9,NA,TRBJ2-5,TRBD2,TGTGCCAGCAGCCGCAGCGGGGGGGCAGGAGAGACCCAGTACTTC,CASSRSGGAGETQYF
TRBV2,NA,TRBJ1-1,NA,TGTGCCAGCAGTGGTGTAGGGGGCACTGAAGCTTTCTTT,CASSGVGGTEAFF
TRBV5-6,once,TRBJ1-6,NA,TGTGCCAGCAGCTTGCCGGGAGTTTGGAATTCACCCCTCCACTTT,CASSLPGVWNSPLHF
TRBV7-2,NA,TRBJ2-1,NA,TGTGCCAGCAGCCCACAGCAAAGAAGCTCCTACAATGAGCAGTTCTTC,CASSPQQRSSYNEQFF
TRBV28,NA,TRBJ2-1,NA,TGTGCCAGCAGTTTGCCGGGACAAAATTACAATGAGCAGTTCTTC,CASSLPGQNYNEQFF
TRBV2,NA,TRBJ2-1,TRBD1,TGTGCCAGCAGGGGACAGGTCGGCAATGAGCAGTTCTTC,CASRGQVGNEQFF
TRBV6-5,NA,TRBJ1-2,NA,TGTGCCAGCAGTTACGGAGCGACAGGAATCTATGGCTACACCTTC,CASSYGATGIYGYTF
TRBV7-2,NA,TRBJ2-5,TRBD2,TGTGCCAGCAGCCACAGTAGTAGCGGGGGCCAAGAGACCCAGTACTTC,CASSHSSSGGQETQYF
TRBV9,NA,TRBJ2-1,TRBD2,TGTGCCAGCAGCGTAGCAGCGGGGGGTTACAATGAGCAGTTCTTC,CASSVAAGGYNEQFF
TRBV20-1,NA,TRBJ1-2,NA,TGCAGGGGGGGGCAAGGAGATGGCTACACCTTC,CRGGQGDGYTF
TRBV24-1,NA,TRBJ1-2,TRBD1,TGTGCCACCAGTGAGACAGGGAACTATGGCTACACCTTC,CATSETGNYGYTF
TRBV29-1,NA,TRBJ2-2,TRBD2,TGCAGCGTCCGATCGACTAGCGGGGGAACGAACACCGGGGAGCTGTTTTTT,CSVRSTSGGTNTGELFF
TRBV27,NA,TRBJ1-1,NA,TGTGCCAGCAGCCTAGTTCAAGTAGACAGGAGCCTTATCCCTGAAGCTTTCTTT,CASSLVQVDRSLIPEAFF
TRBV11-1,once,TRBJ1-5,NA,TGTGCCAGCAGCCAGGGACTTAATCAGCCCCAGCATTTT,CASSQGLNQPQHF
TRBV11-2,once,TRBJ1-5,NA,TGTGCCAGCAGCTTAGATCGGGGCAATCAGCCCCAGCATTTT,CASSLDRGNQPQHF
TRBV2,NA,TRBJ1-1,TRBD1,TGTGCCAGCATTCAACAGGGGGCTATGAACACTGAAGCTTTCTTT,CASIQQGAMNTEAFF
TRBV5-1,few,TRBJ1-2,TRBD1,TGCGCCAGCAGCTCTTATACAGGGGGCGCGGTGTTTGGCTACACCTTC,CASSSYTGGAVFGYTF
TRBV7-3,NA,TRBJ2-1,NA,TGTGCCAGCAGCTTAAATGTCGCCTACAATGAGCAGTTCTTC,CASSLNVAYNEQFF
TRBV7-9,NA,TRBJ1-2,NA,TGTGCCAGCAGCTTAGGGACATTTGGCTACACCTTC,CASSLGTFGYTF
TRBV11-2,NA,TRBJ2-1,NA,TGTGCCAGCAGCTTAGATCACGCCAACACGGAGCAGTTCTTC,CASSLDHANTEQFF
TRBV19,NA,TRBJ2-1,NA,TGTGCCAGTAGTATAGGGTACGGGGATTACAATGAGCAGTTCTTC,CASSIGYGDYNEQFF
TRBV7-9,NA,TRBJ2-1,TRBD1,TGTGCCAGCAGCTTAGTTGGGACAGGGGTTTACAATGAGCAGTTCTTC,CASSLVGTGVYNEQFF
TRBV28,NA,TRBJ1-2,NA,TGTGCCAGCTCGAACTATGGCTACACCTTC,CASSNYGYTF